This TCR beta chain was observed in a study of Graves' ophthalmopathy and Graves' hyperthyroidism. Ten or more counts support this clonotype. Investigators amplified TCR beta CDR3 regions from RNA transcripts. HTBI primers served in a first-round RT-PCR, which a second-round multiplex PCR followed. MiXCR was run by TCRdb on the multiplex PCR reads, yielding one entry per CDR3 protein. The repertoire has about 500,000 distinct CDR3 sequences, about an eighth of them found once; the top ten carry around 9.8%. The CDR3 is 14 amino acids. The V and J ends lost 2 bases and 0 bases respectively, with 7 bases between them.

This receptor was identified in a woman aged 25 to 39 with Graves' ophthalmopathy. The sample consisted of blood. This sequence joins TRBV12-3 or TRBV12-4 and TRBJ1-1; D not resolved. CDR3 amino acids: CASSLRDVNTEAFF. CDR3 sequence (DNA): TGTGCCAGCAGTTTAAGGGATGTGAACACTGAAGCTTTCTTT.